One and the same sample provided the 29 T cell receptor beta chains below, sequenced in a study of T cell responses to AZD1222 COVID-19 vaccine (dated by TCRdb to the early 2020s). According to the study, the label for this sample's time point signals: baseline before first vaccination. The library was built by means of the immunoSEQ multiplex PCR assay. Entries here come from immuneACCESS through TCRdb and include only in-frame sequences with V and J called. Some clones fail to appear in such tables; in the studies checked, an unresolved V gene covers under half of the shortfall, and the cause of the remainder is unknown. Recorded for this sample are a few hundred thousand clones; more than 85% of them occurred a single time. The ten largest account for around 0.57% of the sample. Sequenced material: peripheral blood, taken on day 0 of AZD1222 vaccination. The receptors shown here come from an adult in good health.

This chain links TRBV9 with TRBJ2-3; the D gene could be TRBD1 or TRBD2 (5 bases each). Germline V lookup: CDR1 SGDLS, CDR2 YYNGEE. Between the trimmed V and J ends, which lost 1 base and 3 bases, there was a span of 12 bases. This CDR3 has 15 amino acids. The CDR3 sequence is CASSVRSGTTDTQYF. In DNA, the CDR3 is TGTGCCAGCAGCGTACGTTCCGGGACGACAGATACGCAGTATTTT.

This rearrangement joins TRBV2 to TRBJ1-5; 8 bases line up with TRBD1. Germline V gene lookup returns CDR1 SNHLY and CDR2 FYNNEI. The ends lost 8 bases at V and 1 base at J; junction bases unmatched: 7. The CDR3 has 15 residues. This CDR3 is CASGGQGGSNQPQHF. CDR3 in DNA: TGTGCCAGCGGCGGACAGGGAGGCAGCAATCAGCCCCAGCATTTT.

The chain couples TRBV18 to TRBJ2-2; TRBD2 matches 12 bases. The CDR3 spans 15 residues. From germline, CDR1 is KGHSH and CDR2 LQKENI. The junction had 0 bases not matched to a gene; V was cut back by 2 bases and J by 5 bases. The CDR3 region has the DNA TGTGCCAGCTCACCAGGGACTAGCGGGACCGGGGAGCTGTTTTTT. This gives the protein CASSPGTSGTGELFF.

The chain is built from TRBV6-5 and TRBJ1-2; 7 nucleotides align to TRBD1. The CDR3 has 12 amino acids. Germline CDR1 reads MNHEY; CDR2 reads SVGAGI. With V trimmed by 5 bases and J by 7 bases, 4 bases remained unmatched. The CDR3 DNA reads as TGTGCCAGCAGTCCAGGGGGACCTGGCTACACCTTC. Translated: CASSPGGPGYTF.

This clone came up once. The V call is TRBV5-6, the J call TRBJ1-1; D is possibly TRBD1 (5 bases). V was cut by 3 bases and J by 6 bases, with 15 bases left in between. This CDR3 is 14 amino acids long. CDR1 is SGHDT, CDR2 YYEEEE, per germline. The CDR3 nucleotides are TGTGCCAGCAGCTGGGGACGGCCACGCGCTGAAGCTTTCTTT. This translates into CASSWGRPRAEAFF.

The CDR3 reads CASRRNRVSYNEQFF. In nucleotides, the CDR3 is TGTGCCAGCAGGAGAAACAGGGTTTCCTACAATGAGCAGTTCTTC. The chain carries TRBV6-6 and TRBJ2-1; TRBD1 might be the D (6 bases). Looked up from germline, CDR1 is MNHNY and CDR2 is SVGAGI (reference sequence). This CDR3 region has 15 residues. Trimming cost V 6 bases and J 1 base, with 13 bases left between them.

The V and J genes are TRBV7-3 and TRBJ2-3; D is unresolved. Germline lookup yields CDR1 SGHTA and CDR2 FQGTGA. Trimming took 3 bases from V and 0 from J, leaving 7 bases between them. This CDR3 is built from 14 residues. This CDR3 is CASSFDRSTDTQYF. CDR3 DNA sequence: TGTGCCAGCAGCTTTGACCGTAGCACAGATACGCAGTATTTT.

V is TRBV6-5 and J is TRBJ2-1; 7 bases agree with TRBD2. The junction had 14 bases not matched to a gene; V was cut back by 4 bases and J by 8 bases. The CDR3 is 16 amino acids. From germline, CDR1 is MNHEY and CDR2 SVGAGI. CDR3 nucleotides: TGTGCCAGCAGTTGGGCGTGGCAGGGAGGGCCTGATGAGCAGTTCTTC. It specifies CASSWAWQGGPDEQFF.

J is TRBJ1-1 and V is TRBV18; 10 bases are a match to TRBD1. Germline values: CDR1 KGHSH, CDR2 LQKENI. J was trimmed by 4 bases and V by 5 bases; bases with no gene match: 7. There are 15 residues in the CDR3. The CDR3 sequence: CASSSGTGDFTEAFF. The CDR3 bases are TGTGCCAGCTCATCGGGGACAGGGGACTTCACTGAAGCTTTCTTT.

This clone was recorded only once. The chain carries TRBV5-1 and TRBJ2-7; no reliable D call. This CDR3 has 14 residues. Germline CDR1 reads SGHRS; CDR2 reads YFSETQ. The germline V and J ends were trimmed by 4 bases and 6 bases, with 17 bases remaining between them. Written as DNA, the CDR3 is TGCGCCAGCAGCCCAGGACGAGTCCTAGGCGAGCAGTACTTC. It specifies CASSPGRVLGEQYF.

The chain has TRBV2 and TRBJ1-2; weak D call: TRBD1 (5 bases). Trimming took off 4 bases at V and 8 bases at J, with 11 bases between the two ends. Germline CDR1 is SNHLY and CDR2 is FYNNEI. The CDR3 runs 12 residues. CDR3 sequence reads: CASSVAGRGYTF. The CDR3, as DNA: TGTGCCAGCAGTGTTGCGGGACGCGGCTACACCTTC. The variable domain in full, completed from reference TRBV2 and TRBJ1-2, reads EPEVTQTPSHQVTQMGQEVILRCVPISNHLYFYWYRQILGQKVEFLVSFYNNEISEKSEIFDDQFSVERPDGSNFTLKIRSTKLEDSAMYFCASSVAGRGYTFGSGTRLTVV.

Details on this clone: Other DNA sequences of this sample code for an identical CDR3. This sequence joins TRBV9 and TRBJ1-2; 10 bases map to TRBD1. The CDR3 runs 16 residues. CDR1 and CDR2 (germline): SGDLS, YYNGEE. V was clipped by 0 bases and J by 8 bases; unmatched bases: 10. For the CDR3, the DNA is TGTGCCAGCAGCGTAGAAGTGAGACAGGGGGCAGAAGGCTACACCTTC. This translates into CASSVEVRQGAEGYTF. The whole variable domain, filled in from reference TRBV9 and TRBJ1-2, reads DSGVTQTPKHLITATGQRVTLRCSPRSGDLSVYWYQQSLDQGLQFLIQYYNGEERAKGNILERFSAQQFPDLHSELNLSSLELGDSALYFCASSVEVRQGAEGYTFGSGTRLTVV.

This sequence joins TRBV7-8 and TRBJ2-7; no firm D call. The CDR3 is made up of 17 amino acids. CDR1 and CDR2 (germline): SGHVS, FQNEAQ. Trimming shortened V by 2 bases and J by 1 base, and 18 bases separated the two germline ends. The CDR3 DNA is TGTGCCAGCAGCTTATTTCCAGGACCTACCCTATCCTACGAGCAGTACTTC. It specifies CASSLFPGPTLSYEQYF.

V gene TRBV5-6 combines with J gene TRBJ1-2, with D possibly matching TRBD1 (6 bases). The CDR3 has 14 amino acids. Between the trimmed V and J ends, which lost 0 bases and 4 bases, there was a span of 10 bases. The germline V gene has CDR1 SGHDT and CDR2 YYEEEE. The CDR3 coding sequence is TGTGCCAGCAGCTTGGACAGGGATGTCTATGGCTACACCTTC. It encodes CASSLDRDVYGYTF.

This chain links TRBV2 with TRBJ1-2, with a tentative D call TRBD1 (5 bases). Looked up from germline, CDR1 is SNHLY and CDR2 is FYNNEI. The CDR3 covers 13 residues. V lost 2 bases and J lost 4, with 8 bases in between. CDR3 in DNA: TGTGCCAGCAGTGAATCGGGACTCTATGGCTACACCTTC. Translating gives CASSESGLYGYTF.

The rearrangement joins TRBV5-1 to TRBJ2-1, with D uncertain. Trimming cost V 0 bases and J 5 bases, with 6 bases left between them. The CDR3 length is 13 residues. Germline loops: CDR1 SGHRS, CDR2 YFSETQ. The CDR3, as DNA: TGCGCCAGCAGCTTGGTCCAAGACAATGAGCAGTTCTTC. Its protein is CASSLVQDNEQFF.

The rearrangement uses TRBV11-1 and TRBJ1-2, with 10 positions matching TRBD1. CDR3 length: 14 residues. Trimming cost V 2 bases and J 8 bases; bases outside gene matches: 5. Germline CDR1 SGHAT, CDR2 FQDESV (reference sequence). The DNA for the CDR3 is TGTGCCAGCAGCTTATCGACAGGGGGCGCGGGCTACACCTTC. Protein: CASSLSTGGAGYTF. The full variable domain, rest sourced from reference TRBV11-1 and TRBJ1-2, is EAEVAQSPRYKITEKSQAVAFWCDPISGHATLYWYRQILGQGPELLVQFQDESVVDDSQLPKDRFSAERLKGVDSTLKIQPAELGDSAMYLCASSLSTGGAGYTFGSGTRLTVV.

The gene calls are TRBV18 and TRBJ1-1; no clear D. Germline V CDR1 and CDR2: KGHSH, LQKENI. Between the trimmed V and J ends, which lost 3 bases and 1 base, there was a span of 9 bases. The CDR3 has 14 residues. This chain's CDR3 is CASSPGSENTEAFF. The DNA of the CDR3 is TGTGCCAGCTCACCCGGCAGCGAGAACACTGAAGCTTTCTTT. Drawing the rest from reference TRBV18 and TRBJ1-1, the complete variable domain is NAGVMQNPRHLVRRRGQEARLRCSPMKGHSHVYWYRQLPEEGLKFMVYLQKENIIDESGMPKERFSAEFPKEGPSILRIQQVVRGDSAAYFCASSPGSENTEAFFGQGTRLTVV.

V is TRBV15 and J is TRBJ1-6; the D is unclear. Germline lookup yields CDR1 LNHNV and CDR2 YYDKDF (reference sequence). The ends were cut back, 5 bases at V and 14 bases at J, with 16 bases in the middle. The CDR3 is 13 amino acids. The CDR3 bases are TGTGCCACCAGCCGCGACCCCTTTGGGGCCCTCCACTTT. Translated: CATSRDPFGALHF.

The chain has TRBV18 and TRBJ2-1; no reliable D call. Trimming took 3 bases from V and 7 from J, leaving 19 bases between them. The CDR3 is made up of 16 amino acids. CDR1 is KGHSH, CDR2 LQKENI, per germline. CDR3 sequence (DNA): TGTGCCAGCTCACCTCGGTTTGGAAAAAGCACAAATGAGCAGTTCTTC. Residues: CASSPRFGKSTNEQFF.

The CDR3 reads CASSSGAGTQYF. CDR3 coding DNA: TGTGCCAGCAGCTCCGGAGCGGGTACGCAGTATTTT. The V gene is TRBV5-6, the J gene TRBJ2-3; D is possibly TRBD2 (6 bases). In germline, CDR1 is SGHDT, CDR2 YYEEEE. V lost 3 bases, J lost 8 bases, and 10 bases lay in between. CDR3 length: 12 amino acids.

The CDR3 DNA reads TGTGCCAGCAGTGGACCGGAGCACACAGATACGCAGTATTTT. It yields the protein CASSGPEHTDTQYF. The V call is TRBV27, the J call TRBJ2-3; D is undetermined. Germline V lookup: CDR1 MNHEY, CDR2 SMNVEV (reference sequence). The CDR3 is 14 amino acids. Trimming removed 5 bases at V and 2 bases at J, with 11 bases between.

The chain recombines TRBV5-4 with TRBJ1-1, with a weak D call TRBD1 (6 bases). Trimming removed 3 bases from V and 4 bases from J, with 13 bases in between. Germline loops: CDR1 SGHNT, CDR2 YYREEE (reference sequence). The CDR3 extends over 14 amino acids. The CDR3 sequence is CASSSNQGSTEAFF. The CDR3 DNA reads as TGTGCCAGCAGCTCCAACCAGGGGAGCACTGAAGCTTTCTTT.

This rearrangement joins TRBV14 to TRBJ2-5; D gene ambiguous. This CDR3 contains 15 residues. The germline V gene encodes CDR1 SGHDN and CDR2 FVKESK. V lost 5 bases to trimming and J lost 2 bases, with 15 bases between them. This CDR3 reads CASSDRWAGQETQYF. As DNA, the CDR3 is TGTGCCAGCAGCGATAGGTGGGCTGGGCAAGAGACCCAGTACTTC. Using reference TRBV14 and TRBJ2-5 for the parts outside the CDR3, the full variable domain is EAGVTQFPSHSVIEKGQTVTLRCDPISGHDNLYWYRRVMGKEIKFLLHFVKESKQDESGMPNNRFLAERTGGTYSTLKVQPAELEDSGVYFCASSDRWAGQETQYFGPGTRLLVL.

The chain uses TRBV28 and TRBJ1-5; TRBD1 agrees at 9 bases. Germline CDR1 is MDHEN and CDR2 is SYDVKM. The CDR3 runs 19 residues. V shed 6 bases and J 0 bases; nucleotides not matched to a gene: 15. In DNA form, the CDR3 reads TGTGCCAGCAGGAATTGGGACAGGGCTTCATTTACTAGCAATCAGCCCCAGCATTTT. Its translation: CASRNWDRASFTSNQPQHF.

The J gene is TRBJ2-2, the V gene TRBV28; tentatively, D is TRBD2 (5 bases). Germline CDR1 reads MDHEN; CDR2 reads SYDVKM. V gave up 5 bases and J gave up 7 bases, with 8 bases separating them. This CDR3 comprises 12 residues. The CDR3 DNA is TGTGCCAGCAGTCGAGGGAACGGGGAGCTGTTTTTT. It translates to CASSRGNGELFF. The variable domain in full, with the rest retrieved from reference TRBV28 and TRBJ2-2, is DVKVTQSSRYLVKRTGEKVFLECVQDMDHENMFWYRQDPGLGLRLIYFSYDVKMKEKGDIPEGYSVSREKKERFSLILESASTNQTSMYLCASSRGNGELFFGEGSRLTVL.

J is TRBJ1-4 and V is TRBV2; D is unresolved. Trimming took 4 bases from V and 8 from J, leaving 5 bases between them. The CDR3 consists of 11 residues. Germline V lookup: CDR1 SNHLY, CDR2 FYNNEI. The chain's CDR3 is CASSAGEKLFF. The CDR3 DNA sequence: TGTGCCAGCAGTGCGGGGGAAAAACTGTTTTTT.

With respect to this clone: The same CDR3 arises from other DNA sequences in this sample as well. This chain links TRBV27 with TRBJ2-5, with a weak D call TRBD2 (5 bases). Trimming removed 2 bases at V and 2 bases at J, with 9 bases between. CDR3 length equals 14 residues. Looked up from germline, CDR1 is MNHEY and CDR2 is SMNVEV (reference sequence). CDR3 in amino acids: CASSLRGPQETQYF. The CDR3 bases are TGTGCCAGCAGTTTACGAGGGCCACAAGAGACCCAGTACTTC.

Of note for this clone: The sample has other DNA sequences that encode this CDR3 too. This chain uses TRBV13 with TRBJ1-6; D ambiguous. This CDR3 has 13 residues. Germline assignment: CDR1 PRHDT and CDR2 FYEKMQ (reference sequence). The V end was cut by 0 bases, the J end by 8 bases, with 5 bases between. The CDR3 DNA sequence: TGTGCCAGCAGCTTAGGGCGGGATTCACCCCTCCACTTT. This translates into CASSLGRDSPLHF.